This T cell receptor beta chain was captured by sequencing in a study of blood T cell repertoires in COVID-19. Study-wide background: Whether acute or convalescent, the COVID-19 samples came from the United States, Italy and Spain. PBMCs, B-cell-depleted T cells, or T cells were the source of the cDNA or gDNA that made up the material.

As processed by the authors: Scientists estimated how many nucleated cells there were by amplifying reference gene primers. Sequencing used immunoSEQ multiplex PCR; TCRdb keeps in-frame clones, though not all of them. V and J calls and clone size are as listed in that table; D and trimming were resolved from the DNA. The repertoire holds about 69,000 clones, 85% seen once, with 2.5% to 3% in the top ten. Unmatched junction bases numbered 27, after V lost 8 bases and J lost 7 bases. The CDR3 length is 20 residues. Germline V lookup: CDR1 MNHEY, CDR2 SMNVEV (reference sequence). The sequenced material came from peripheral blood. The V and J genes are TRBV27 and TRBJ2-1; 9 bases line up with TRBD2. This receptor was taken from a man aged 80 or over with acute or convalescent COVID-19. The CDR3 DNA follows: TGTGCCAGCGTATCAATCAGGGGTCTGGCGGGAGGGCCGTTAAGAAATGAGCAGTTCTTC. This sequence encodes CASVSIRGLAGGPLRNEQFF.